The 17 T cell receptor beta chains reported below all come from one sample, sequenced in a study of CXCR4 blockade with PD-1 therapy in pancreatic cancer. Sequenced by immunoSEQ multiplex PCR; TCRdb stores in-frame clones only, minus some. The table lists a few thousand clones, less than 50% of them singletons, with about a sixth in the top ten. The sequenced material came from tumor tissue. The receptor source for this set is a human donor with pancreatic ductal adenocarcinoma.

This clone was counted between two and nine times. The chain joins TRBV6-8 to TRBJ2-3, with TRBD2 identical over 11 bases. Germline-derived CDR1 and CDR2 are MNHGY and SAAAGT. This CDR3 has 17 residues. V lost 7 bases to trimming and J lost 0 bases; unmatched junction nucleotides: 9. CDR3 coding DNA: TGTGCCAGCATTAATAGCGGGGGGGCCTTTAGCACAGATACGCAGTATTTT. Protein product: CASINSGGAFSTDTQYF.

This clone is medium-sized (0.01 to 0.1%) by share. This rearrangement joins TRBV6-8 to TRBJ2-6; D unclear. V dropped 6 bases and J dropped 0 bases, with 9 bases sitting between them. This CDR3 region has 15 residues. Germline V CDR1 and CDR2: MNHGY, SAAAGT. CDR3 residues: CASSQESSGANVLTF. Here the CDR3 DNA reads TGTGCCAGCAGCCAAGAAAGCTCTGGGGCCAACGTCCTGACTTTC.

V is TRBV19 and J is TRBJ2-2; 12 bases agree with TRBD2. V shed 6 bases, J shed 4 bases, and the junction held 12 bases outside the gene matches. Germline V lookup: CDR1 LNHDA, CDR2 SQIVND (reference sequence). The CDR3 is 18 amino acids. The CDR3 DNA reads as TGTGCCAGTAGAGGACTAGCGGGGACGCCGAGGGGCACCGGGGAGCTGTTTTTT. Amino acids: CASRGLAGTPRGTGELFF.

The gene calls are TRBV10-1 and TRBJ1-2; 7 bases fit TRBD1. Germline-derived CDR1 and CDR2 are WNHNN and SYGVQD (reference sequence). J gave up 5 bases and V 1 base, and 13 bases lay outside the gene matches. The CDR3 spans 17 residues. The CDR3 reads CASSECTGYRGPYGYTF. In DNA, the CDR3 is TGCGCCAGCAGTGAGTGCACAGGGTACAGGGGTCCGTATGGCTACACCTTC.

The chain uses TRBV11-3 and TRBJ2-1; D might be TRBD1 (5 bases). Germline values: CDR1 SGHNT, CDR2 YENEEA. The CDR3 consists of 15 residues. Trimming cost V 1 base and J 6 bases, with 13 bases left between them. CDR3 in DNA: TGTGCCAGCAGCTTAGGCCAGGGTTTGTCCAATGAGCAGTTCTTC. Protein sequence: CASSLGQGLSNEQFF. Based on the CDR3 plus reference TRBV11-3 and TRBJ2-1, the full variable domain is EAGVVQSPRYKIIEKKQPVAFWCNPISGHNTLYWYLQNLGQGPELLIRYENEEAVDDSQLPKDRFSAERLKGVDSTLKIQPAELGDSAVYLCASSLGQGLSNEQFFGPGTRLTVL.

The chain carries TRBV6-8 and TRBJ2-7; 10 bases are shared with TRBD2. Trimming took 7 bases from V and 3 from J; bases not matched to a gene: 9. The germline gives CDR1 MNHGY, CDR2 SAAAGT. CDR3 length equals 15 residues. The CDR3 is CASNPAAGGLYEQYF. Here the CDR3 DNA reads TGTGCCAGCAATCCCGCAGCGGGGGGGCTCTACGAGCAGTACTTC.

The chain links TRBV18 to TRBJ1-2, with 10 bases aligning to TRBD1. The germline gives CDR1 KGHSH, CDR2 LQKENI. The CDR3 is 13 amino acids. Trimming cost V 3 bases and J 7 bases; bases outside gene matches: 2. CDR3 bases: TGTGCCAGCTCACCGGACAGGGGGGTTGGCTACACCTTC. The encoded protein is CASSPDRGVGYTF.

This clone showed up just a few times. V gene TRBV6-4 combines with J gene TRBJ2-3, with D perhaps TRBD2 (7 bases). The CDR3 totals 15 residues. The germline CDR1 and CDR2 sequences are MRHNA and SNTAGT. With 6 bases removed from V and 4 bases from J, the gap between germline ends came to 17 bases. The CDR3 protein is CASSPNDGGPDTQYF. The CDR3 region has the DNA TGTGCCAGCAGCCCCAACGACGGGGGGCCAGATACGCAGTATTTT.

The chain has TRBV18 and TRBJ1-1, with D maybe TRBD1 (6 bases). V lost 2 bases and J lost 1, with 8 bases in between. The CDR3 totals 14 residues. Per the germline V gene, CDR1 is KGHSH and CDR2 is LQKENI. The chain's CDR3 is CASSPKDRNTEAFF. The DNA of the CDR3 is TGTGCCAGCTCACCAAAGGACAGGAACACTGAAGCTTTCTTT.

This clone was observed a few times. The CDR3 reads CASSYPPWQLYSGANVLTF. For the CDR3, the DNA is TGTGCCAGCAGTTACCCCCCGTGGCAGCTATACTCTGGGGCCAACGTCCTGACTTTC. The chain joins TRBV6-8 to TRBJ2-6; D is ambiguous. Deletions cut 2 bases from V and 0 bases from J, with 17 bases between. Germline CDR1 reads MNHGY; CDR2 reads SAAAGT. This CDR3 is 19 amino acids long.

CDR3 DNA: TGTGCCACCAGCAGAGGACAGGGCTACAATGAGCAGTTCTTC. Its protein is CATSRGQGYNEQFF. The rearrangement joins TRBV15 to TRBJ2-1, with 7 nucleotides matching TRBD1. J gave up 3 bases and V 1 base, and 0 bases lay outside the gene matches. The length of the CDR3 is 14 residues. The germline gives CDR1 LNHNV, CDR2 YYDKDF (reference sequence).

This clone was counted between two and nine times. The genes are TRBV6-8 and TRBJ1-3, with D maybe TRBD1 (6 bases). The CDR3 extends over 15 amino acids. The V end lost 4 bases, the J end lost 1 base, and 11 bases lay between the germline ends. CDR1 is MNHGY and CDR2 is SAAAGT in the germline V gene. This CDR3 reads CASSWGGPSGNTIYF. In DNA, the CDR3 is TGTGCCAGCAGTTGGGGGGGGCCTTCTGGAAACACCATATATTTT.

V and J are TRBV10-3 and TRBJ2-3; 7 bases match TRBD1. The CDR3 consists of 15 residues. Per germline, CDR1 ENHRY and CDR2 SYGVKD. J lost 0 bases, V lost 6 bases, and 6 bases had no gene match. CDR3 coding DNA: TGTGCCATCAGCGATCGGACAGGCAGCACAGATACGCAGTATTTT. As protein: CAISDRTGSTDTQYF.

This clone was counted between two and nine times. The V gene is TRBV6-8, the J gene TRBJ1-4; D might be TRBD1 (6 bases). V dropped 4 bases and J dropped 0 bases, with 12 bases sitting between them. Germline V gene data show CDR1 as MNHGY and CDR2 as SAAAGT. The length of the CDR3 is 16 residues. The CDR3 loop reads CASSFGQHATNEKLFF. The CDR3 bases are TGTGCCAGCAGTTTTGGACAGCATGCAACTAATGAAAAACTGTTTTTT.

The V and J genes are TRBV25-1 and TRBJ1-1; 7 bases map to TRBD1. J was trimmed by 10 bases and V by 2 bases; bases with no gene match: 4. The CDR3 has 12 residues. Germline V gene lookup returns CDR1 MGHDK and CDR2 SYGVNS. This CDR3 reads CASSEPTGLAFF. As DNA, the CDR3 is TGTGCCAGCAGTGAACCGACAGGGTTAGCTTTCTTT.

This clone was recorded a few times. V is TRBV11-3 and J is TRBJ1-4; D gene ambiguous. V dropped 0 bases and J dropped 8 bases, with 22 bases sitting between them. Germline V lookup: CDR1 SGHNT, CDR2 YENEEA. The CDR3 loop spans 18 amino acids. CDR3 nucleotides: TGTGCCAGCAGCTTAGATCGAGGCGGGTTAGGAGGGTACGAAAAACTGTTTTTT. It specifies CASSLDRGGLGGYEKLFF.

This clone was found once. The chain recombines TRBV12-5 with TRBJ1-5; TRBD1 agrees at 8 bases. Germline CDR1 is LGHNT and CDR2 is FRNRAP. The CDR3 spans 17 residues. V was clipped by 1 base and J by 8 bases; unmatched bases: 13. The DNA of the CDR3 is TGTGCTAGTGGTTTGGACAGGGGGATGAGGGCGCTGGAGCCCCAGCATTTT. Residues: CASGLDRGMRALEPQHF. The full variable domain, rest sourced from reference TRBV12-5 and TRBJ1-5, is DARVTQTPRHKVTEMGQEVTMRCQPILGHNTVFWYRQTMMQGLELLAYFRNRAPLDDSGMPKDRFSAEMPDATLATLKIQPSEPRDSAVYFCASGLDRGMRALEPQHFGDGTRLSIL.